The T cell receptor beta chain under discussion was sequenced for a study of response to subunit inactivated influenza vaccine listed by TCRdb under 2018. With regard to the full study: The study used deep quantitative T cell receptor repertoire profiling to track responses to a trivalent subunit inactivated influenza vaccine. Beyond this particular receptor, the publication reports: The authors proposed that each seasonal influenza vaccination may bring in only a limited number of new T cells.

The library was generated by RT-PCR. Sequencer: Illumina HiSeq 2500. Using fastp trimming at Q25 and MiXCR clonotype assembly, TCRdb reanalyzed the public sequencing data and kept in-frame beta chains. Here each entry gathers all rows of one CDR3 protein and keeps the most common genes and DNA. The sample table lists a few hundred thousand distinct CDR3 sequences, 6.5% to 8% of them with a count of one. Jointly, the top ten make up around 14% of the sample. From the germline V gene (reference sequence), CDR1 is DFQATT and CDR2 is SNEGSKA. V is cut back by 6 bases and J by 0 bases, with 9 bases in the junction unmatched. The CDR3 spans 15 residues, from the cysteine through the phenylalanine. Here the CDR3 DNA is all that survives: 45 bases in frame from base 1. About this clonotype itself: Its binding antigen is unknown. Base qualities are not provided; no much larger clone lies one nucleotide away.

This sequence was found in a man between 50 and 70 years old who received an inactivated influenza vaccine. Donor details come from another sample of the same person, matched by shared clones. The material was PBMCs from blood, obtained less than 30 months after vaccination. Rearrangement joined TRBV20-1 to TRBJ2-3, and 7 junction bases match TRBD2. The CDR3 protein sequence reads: CSALGLAASTDTQYF. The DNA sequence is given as TGCAGTGCACTGGGTCTAGCGGCTAGCACAGATACGCAGTATTTT.